This TCR beta chain was identified during a study of blood T cells in healthy people across ages. The ends lost 5 bases at V and 4 bases at J; junction bases unmatched: 5. The CDR3 runs 15 residues. CDR1 MNHEY and CDR2 SMNVEV come from the germline V gene (reference sequence). Through a sample-barcoded 5' primer and a J-beta primer mix, a second PCR was run for 7 to 11 cycles. Each CDR3 protein is one row after TCRdb ran MiXCR on the 5' RACE reads. Among fewer than 800,000 distinct CDR3 sequences listed, 20% to 25% were seen once. Researchers report isolating at least 6.5 million PBMCs per sample. The chain is built from TRBV27 and TRBJ2-2; 9 nucleotides agree with TRBD2. Material for sequencing was blood. The TCR originated in a man between 65 and 85 years old in good health. Here the CDR3 reads CASSPLAGLTGELFF. CDR3 in DNA: TGTGCCAGCAGTCCTCTAGCGGGACTCACCGGGGAGCTGTTTTTT.